Presented here are 30 T cell receptor beta chains from one specimen sequenced in a study of technical replicates of blood from a handful of donors. Assay used: immunoSEQ multiplex PCR; TCRdb lists only in-frame clones, some missing. The data show nearly 80,000 clones, roughly 97% seen once. The sequencing input was T cells isolated from PBMCs. The receptor set was obtained from a human donor in good health.

The V gene is TRBV30, the J gene TRBJ2-1; TRBD2 agrees at 10 bases. Trimming at V came to 4 bases and at J to 4 bases, leaving 4 bases not matched to a gene. The germline V gene has CDR1 GTSNPN and CDR2 SVGIG (reference sequence). The CDR3 totals 14 residues. In DNA form, the CDR3 reads TGTGCCTGGAACCTAGCGGGAGCTTACAATGAGCAGTTCTTC. It translates to CAWNLAGAYNEQFF.

The J gene is TRBJ1-1, the V gene TRBV27, with 7 nucleotides matching TRBD1. Trimming took 8 bases from V and 0 from J; bases not matched to a gene: 3. This CDR3 is built from 13 residues. Germline V gene lookup returns CDR1 MNHEY and CDR2 SMNVEV (reference sequence). CDR3 sequence reads: CASLGQLNTEAFF. Written as DNA, the CDR3 is TGTGCCAGCTTGGGACAGCTGAACACTGAAGCTTTCTTT.

The chain combines TRBV6-5 with TRBJ2-1, with a weak D call TRBD2 (6 bases). The CDR3 sequence is 15 residues long. Deletions cut 0 bases from V and 5 bases from J, with 11 bases between. CDR1 MNHEY and CDR2 SVGAGI come from the germline V gene. The chain's CDR3 is CASSYSWEDDNEQFF. The CDR3 coding sequence is TGTGCCAGCAGTTACTCGTGGGAGGATGACAATGAGCAGTTCTTC.

The chain uses TRBV13 and TRBJ1-2; no clear D gene. The V end lost 1 base, the J end lost 4 bases, and 4 bases lay between the germline ends. The CDR3 contains 12 residues. Looked up from germline, CDR1 is PRHDT and CDR2 is FYEKMQ (reference sequence). The CDR3 nucleotides read TGTGCCAGCAGCTTAGATCGCTATGGCTACACCTTC. This codes for CASSLDRYGYTF.

The chain joins TRBV18 to TRBJ1-1; 11 bases line up with TRBD1. J lost 0 bases, V lost 2 bases, and 2 bases had no gene match. CDR3 length: 16 residues. The V gene's germline CDR1 is KGHSH and CDR2 LQKENI. In DNA, the CDR3 is TGTGCCAGCTCACCAGCGGGACAGGGGGTGAACACTGAAGCTTTCTTT. Translated, it gives CASSPAGQGVNTEAFF.

The chain links TRBV28 to TRBJ2-3; D remains unclear. CDR3 size: 14 residues. CDR1 is MDHEN, CDR2 SYDVKM, per germline. V was shortened by 3 bases and J by 6 bases, with 13 bases between the two germline ends. The CDR3 loop is CASSFERSPDTQYF. The CDR3, as DNA: TGTGCCAGCAGTTTTGAGCGATCGCCGGATACGCAGTATTTT.

The chain recombines TRBV6-6 with TRBJ2-1; D not resolved. The length of the CDR3 is 13 residues. Trimming removed 4 bases at V and 0 bases at J, with 4 bases between. Germline V gene lookup returns CDR1 MNHNY and CDR2 SVGAGI (reference sequence). CDR3 nucleotides: TGTGCCAGCAGTTCTACCTCCTACAATGAGCAGTTCTTC. Translated, it gives CASSSTSYNEQFF.

The chain carries TRBV7-9 and TRBJ1-1; 7 bases line up with TRBD1. Germline CDR1 reads SEHNR; CDR2 reads FQNEAQ (reference sequence). The CDR3 length is 14 residues. The V gene end was trimmed by 0 bases and the J gene end by 11 bases; junction bases not matched to a gene: 9. The CDR3 nucleotides read TGTGCCAGCAGCTTAGCCCGACAGGGCTCGGACGCTTTCTTT. Translation gives CASSLARQGSDAFF. Based on the CDR3 plus reference TRBV7-9 and TRBJ1-1, the full variable domain is DTGVSQNPRHKITKRGQNVTFRCDPISEHNRLYWYRQTLGQGPEFLTYFQNEAQLEKSRLLSDRFSAERPKGSFSTLEIQRTEQGDSAMYLCASSLARQGSDAFFGQGTRLTVV.

J is TRBJ2-1 and V is TRBV4-1, with TRBD1 matching over 7 bases. There are 17 residues in the CDR3. The J segment lost 5 bases and the V segment lost 4 bases, leaving 14 bases of the junction unmatched. Germline CDR1 MGHRA, CDR2 YSYEKL. CDR3 nucleotide sequence: TGCGCCAGCAGCCCACCCGGGACAGAAGGGCTGAACAATGAGCAGTTCTTC. The encoded protein is CASSPPGTEGLNNEQFF.

V gene TRBV13 combines with J gene TRBJ2-7; D not resolved. The CDR3 is 12 amino acids. Trimming stripped 5 bases from V and 0 bases from J, with 5 bases between. CDR1 and CDR2 (germline): PRHDT, FYEKMQ (reference sequence). The CDR3 DNA reads TGTGCCAGCAGCCTAAGCTCCTACGAGCAGTACTTC. Protein sequence: CASSLSSYEQYF.

This chain joins TRBV15 and TRBJ2-5; TRBD2 aligns across 11 bases. The germline V gene has CDR1 LNHNV and CDR2 YYDKDF (reference sequence). J was trimmed by 5 bases and V by 0 bases; bases with no gene match: 5. CDR3 size: 16 residues. The chain's CDR3 is CATSREKTSGKETQYF. The CDR3 DNA sequence: TGTGCCACCAGCAGAGAAAAGACTAGCGGGAAGGAGACCCAGTACTTC.

The chain couples TRBV29-1 to TRBJ2-1, with D perhaps matching TRBD1 (5 bases). The CDR3 contains 14 residues. The V gene's germline CDR1 is SQVTM and CDR2 ANQGSEA. V lost 4 bases and J 6 bases, leaving 16 bases between the germline ends. This chain's CDR3 is CSVAQGINANEQFF. For the CDR3, the DNA is TGCAGCGTTGCCCAGGGTATTAACGCCAATGAGCAGTTCTTC.

The V and J genes are TRBV4-2 and TRBJ2-7, with 7 positions matching TRBD2. The CDR3 loop spans 16 amino acids. Trimming took 0 bases from V and 3 from J; bases not matched to a gene: 8. Looked up from germline, CDR1 is LGHNA and CDR2 is YNFKEQ. CDR3 protein: CASSQEMGGHFYEQYF. CDR3 DNA: TGTGCCAGCAGCCAAGAAATGGGAGGGCACTTCTACGAGCAGTACTTC.

The chain combines TRBV5-4 with TRBJ2-3, with D unclear. The germline V gene has CDR1 SGHNT and CDR2 YYREEE (reference sequence). Trimming removed 7 bases at V and 2 bases at J, with 11 bases between. The CDR3 has 13 amino acids. CDR3 amino acids: CASGSGFTDTQYF. Here the CDR3 DNA reads TGTGCCAGCGGATCAGGATTCACAGATACGCAGTATTTT.

The rearrangement uses TRBV19 and TRBJ2-2; 9 nucleotides agree with TRBD1. V dropped 4 bases and J dropped 7; count of bases not matched to a gene: 7. Looked up from germline, CDR1 is LNHDA and CDR2 is SQIVND (reference sequence). There are 15 residues in the CDR3. This chain's CDR3 is CASSNTQGAYGELFF. In DNA, the CDR3 is TGTGCCAGTAGTAATACACAGGGGGCTTACGGGGAGCTGTTTTTT.

The chain is built from TRBV7-9 and TRBJ1-2; D might be TRBD1 (5 bases). Germline V gene sequence: CDR1 SEHNR, CDR2 FQNEAQ (reference sequence). The CDR3 length is 12 residues. The V and J ends lost 2 bases and 8 bases respectively, with 9 bases between them. The CDR3 DNA follows: TGTGCCAGCAGCTTAATGGGGGGAGGCTACACCTTC. Residues: CASSLMGGGYTF.

The chain carries TRBV2 and TRBJ1-5; D may be TRBD1 (5 bases). V was shortened by 7 bases and J by 4 bases, with 14 bases between the two germline ends. The germline gives CDR1 SNHLY, CDR2 FYNNEI. This CDR3 comprises 14 residues. In DNA form, the CDR3 reads TGTGCCAGCATCTCTGACGGGGGAAATCAGCCCCAGCATTTT. Encoded protein: CASISDGGNQPQHF.

The J gene is TRBJ1-3, the V gene TRBV18, with 7 bases fitting TRBD1. CDR3 length: 15 amino acids. The ends lost 2 bases at V and 4 bases at J; junction bases unmatched: 5. Germline-derived CDR1 and CDR2 are KGHSH and LQKENI. CDR3 residues: CASSPKTGQGNTIYF. The CDR3 bases are TGTGCCAGCTCACCAAAAACGGGACAGGGAAACACCATATATTTT.

The rearrangement links TRBV7-2 to TRBJ2-3; D may be TRBD2 (5 bases). Trimming stripped 5 bases from V and 4 bases from J, with 13 bases between. The CDR3 covers 14 residues. Germline values: CDR1 SGHTA, CDR2 FQGNSA. CDR3 residues: CASSPNGLADTQYF. The CDR3 DNA is TGTGCCAGCAGCCCAAATGGACTCGCAGATACGCAGTATTTT.

This chain joins TRBV9 and TRBJ2-2; D is perhaps TRBD2 (6 bases). CDR3 length: 15 residues. The V gene lost 0 bases and the J gene lost 6 bases, with 12 bases spanning the gap. CDR1 and CDR2 (germline): SGDLS, YYNGEE. CDR3 protein: CASSVGLGGAGELFF. Written as DNA, the CDR3 is TGTGCCAGCAGCGTAGGACTGGGGGGAGCCGGGGAGCTGTTTTTT.

This chain joins TRBV5-1 and TRBJ2-1; TRBD1 matches 8 bases. The CDR3 length is 16 residues. CDR1 SGHRS and CDR2 YFSETQ come from the germline V gene. V was clipped by 4 bases and J by 6 bases; unmatched bases: 12. CDR3 sequence reads: CASSLYRGSDTNEQFF. In nucleotides, the CDR3 is TGCGCCAGCAGCCTATACAGGGGGAGTGATACCAATGAGCAGTTCTTC.

V usage is TRBV13 and J usage is TRBJ2-7, with 9 bases matching TRBD1. The V gene end was trimmed by 3 bases and the J gene end by 7 bases; junction bases not matched to a gene: 16. Germline CDR1 PRHDT, CDR2 FYEKMQ (reference sequence). The CDR3 runs to 17 residues. The chain's CDR3 is CASSFYATGGYLGEQYF. CDR3 in DNA: TGTGCCAGCAGCTTTTACGCCACAGGGGGCTACCTGGGAGAGCAGTACTTC.

V is TRBV9 and J is TRBJ2-7; D uncertain. This CDR3 region has 14 residues. Trimming removed 1 base at V and 2 bases at J, with 10 bases between. Germline CDR1 is SGDLS and CDR2 is YYNGEE. The CDR3 DNA follows: TGTGCCAGCAGCGTAACGGCGGCCCCCTACGAGCAGTACTTC. Amino acid sequence: CASSVTAAPYEQYF.

The J gene is TRBJ1-2, the V gene TRBV5-1, with D uncertain. In germline, CDR1 is SGHRS, CDR2 YFSETQ. The CDR3 spans 13 residues. V lost 0 bases and J 7 bases, leaving 10 bases between the germline ends. This CDR3 is CASSLAGLSGYTF. For the CDR3, the DNA is TGCGCCAGCAGCTTGGCCGGGTTAAGTGGCTACACCTTC.

V and J are TRBV6-1 and TRBJ1-1; 9 bases line up with TRBD1. Looked up from germline, CDR1 is MNHNS and CDR2 is SASEGT. The CDR3 runs 15 residues. The DNA of the CDR3 is TGTGGGTCGGACAGGGGCAGACAAATTTACACTGAAGCTTTCTTT. This gives the protein CGSDRGRQIYTEAFF.

This clone has only one observation. As DNA, the CDR3 is TGTGCCAGCACCTTGCTGGGGGGGAATGAGCAGTTCTTC. This codes for CASTLLGGNEQFF. The chain uses TRBV6-6 and TRBJ2-1; 7 nucleotides agree with TRBD2. The CDR3 extends over 13 amino acids. V shed 7 bases and J 7 bases; nucleotides not matched to a gene: 7. Per the germline V gene, CDR1 is MNHNY and CDR2 is SVGAGI (reference sequence).

The V and J genes are TRBV30 and TRBJ2-7; possibly TRBD2 for D (6 bases). CDR1 is GTSNPN and CDR2 is SVGIG in the germline V gene (reference sequence). V lost 2 bases, J lost 0 bases, and 8 bases lay in between. The CDR3 length is 13 residues. Written as DNA, the CDR3 is TGTGCCTGGAGTCTGGGAGGCTCCTACGAGCAGTACTTC. Encoded protein: CAWSLGGSYEQYF.

J is TRBJ2-1 and V is TRBV19, with a tentative D call TRBD2 (5 bases). Trimming pared 3 bases from V and 10 bases from J, leaving 10 bases between. The CDR3 consists of 12 residues. CDR1 is LNHDA and CDR2 is SQIVND in the germline V gene (reference sequence). The CDR3 region has the DNA TGTGCCAGTAGTATTTCTGGACTCGAGCAGTTCTTC. Protein: CASSISGLEQFF.

The V gene is TRBV9, the J gene TRBJ2-7, with D uncertain. CDR3 size: 14 residues. Germline V gives CDR1 SGDLS, CDR2 YYNGEE. V shed 0 bases and J shed 2 bases, with 9 bases lying between them. CDR3 bases: TGTGCCAGCAGCGTAGGTGGCCCCGCCTACGAGCAGTACTTC. Protein sequence: CASSVGGPAYEQYF.

The chain links TRBV5-4 to TRBJ2-7; 7 positions agree with TRBD2. The CDR3 extends over 16 amino acids. CDR1 is SGHNT, CDR2 YYREEE, per germline (reference sequence). V was clipped by 2 bases and J by 2 bases; unmatched bases: 10. DNA of the CDR3: TGTGCCAGCAGCTTAATCGGGGGAGGGCCCACCTACGAGCAGTACTTC. It translates to CASSLIGGGPTYEQYF.